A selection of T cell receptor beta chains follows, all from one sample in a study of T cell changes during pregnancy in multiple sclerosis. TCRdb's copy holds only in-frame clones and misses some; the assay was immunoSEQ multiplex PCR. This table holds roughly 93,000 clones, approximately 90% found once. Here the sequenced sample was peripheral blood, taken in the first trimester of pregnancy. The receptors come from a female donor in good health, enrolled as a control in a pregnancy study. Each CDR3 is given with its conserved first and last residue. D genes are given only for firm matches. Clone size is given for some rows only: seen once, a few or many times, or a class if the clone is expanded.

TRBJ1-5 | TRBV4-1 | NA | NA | CASSQVSNSNQPQHF | TGCGCCAGCAGCCAAGTCAGTAATAGCAATCAGCCCCAGCATTTT
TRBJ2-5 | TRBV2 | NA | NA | CASSRGTQETQYF | TGTGCCAGCAGTCGCGGGACCCAAGAGACCCAGTACTTC
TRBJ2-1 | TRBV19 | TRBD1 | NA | CASSYGTGHYNEQFF | TGTGCCAGTAGTTACGGGACAGGGCACTACAATGAGCAGTTCTTC
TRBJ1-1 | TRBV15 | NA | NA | CATSRDSNTEAFF | TGTGCCACCAGCAGGGACAGTAACACTGAAGCTTTCTTT
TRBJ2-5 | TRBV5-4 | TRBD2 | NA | CASSFGGSQETQYF | TGTGCCAGCAGCTTCGGGGGGTCCCAAGAGACCCAGTACTTC
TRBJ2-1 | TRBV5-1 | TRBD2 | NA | CASSLAAPLAGRGSSYNEQFF | TGCGCCAGCAGCTTGGCCGCCCCACTAGCGGGGAGGGGATCTTCCTACAATGAGCAGTTCTTC
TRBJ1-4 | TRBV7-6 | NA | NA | CASSFGASTAEDEKLFF | TGTGCCAGCAGCTTTGGGGCATCGACAGCCGAGGATGAAAAACTGTTTTTT
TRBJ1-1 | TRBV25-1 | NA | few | CASSDSVVFF | TGTGCCAGCAGTGACTCAGTCGTCTTCTTT
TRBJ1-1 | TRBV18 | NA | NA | CASSADTVNTEAFF | TGTGCCAGCTCGGCGGACACCGTGAACACTGAAGCTTTCTTT
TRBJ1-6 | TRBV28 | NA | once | CASSLEGDGFNSPLHF | TGTGCCAGCAGTTTAGAGGGGGACGGGTTTAATTCACCCCTCCACTTT
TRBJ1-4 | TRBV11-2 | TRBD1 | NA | CASSLGRQGLNEKLFF | TGTGCCAGCAGCTTAGGTCGACAGGGCCTTAATGAAAAACTGTTTTTT
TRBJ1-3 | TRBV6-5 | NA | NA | CASRSEGASGNTIYF | TGTGCCAGCAGGAGTGAAGGGGCCTCTGGAAACACCATATATTTT
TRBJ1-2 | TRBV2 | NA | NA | CASSEGGRAANYGYTF | TGTGCCAGCAGTGAAGGAGGCAGGGCTGCAAACTATGGCTACACCTTC
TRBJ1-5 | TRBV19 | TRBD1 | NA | CASHNRGTQPQHF | TGTGCCAGTCATAACAGGGGTACTCAGCCCCAGCATTTT
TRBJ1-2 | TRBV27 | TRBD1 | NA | CASSDMTGETNYGYTF | TGTGCCAGCAGCGATATGACAGGGGAGACTAACTATGGCTACACCTTC
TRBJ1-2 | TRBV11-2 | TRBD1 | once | CASSHRDRKGDGYTF | TGTGCCAGCAGCCACCGGGACAGAAAGGGTGATGGCTACACCTTC
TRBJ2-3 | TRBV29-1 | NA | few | CSVDESGNGDTQYF | TGCAGCGTTGATGAGTCAGGGAACGGAGATACGCAGTATTTT
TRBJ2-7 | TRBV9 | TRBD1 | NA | CASSAGQGIYEQYF | TGTGCCAGCAGCGCGGGACAGGGAATCTACGAGCAGTACTTC
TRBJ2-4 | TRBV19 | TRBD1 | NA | CASRRSWDRGKNIQYF | TGTGCCAGCCGTAGGTCATGGGACAGGGGAAAAAACATTCAGTACTTC
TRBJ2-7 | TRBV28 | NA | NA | CASINGGASAVYEQYF | TGTGCCAGCATCAATGGAGGGGCTAGCGCAGTATACGAGCAGTACTTC
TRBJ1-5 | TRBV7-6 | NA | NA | CASSPGGWNSNQPQHF | TGTGCCAGCAGCCCGGGGGGGTGGAATAGCAATCAGCCCCAGCATTTT
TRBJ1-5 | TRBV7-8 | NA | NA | CASSWQGNNQPQHF | TGTGCCAGCAGCTGGCAGGGAAACAATCAGCCCCAGCATTTT
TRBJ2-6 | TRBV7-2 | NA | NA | CASSLGGTGSSGANVLTF | TGTGCCAGCAGCTTGGGAGGGACAGGTAGTTCTGGGGCCAACGTCCTGACTTTC
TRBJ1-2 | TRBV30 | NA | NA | CAWSQGEAAGYTF | TGTGCCTGGAGCCAGGGCGAAGCCGCTGGCTACACCTTC
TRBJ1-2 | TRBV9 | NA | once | CASSEGAGNYYGYTF | TGTGCCAGCAGCGAAGGGGCAGGAAATTACTATGGCTACACCTTC
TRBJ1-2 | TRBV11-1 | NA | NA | CASSLMEREGYTF | TGTGCCAGCAGCTTAATGGAGCGAGAGGGCTACACCTTC
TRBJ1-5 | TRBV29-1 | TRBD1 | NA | CSARTGDQPQHF | TGCAGCGCCCGGACAGGCGATCAGCCCCAGCATTTT
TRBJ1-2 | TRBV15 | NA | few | CATSRDTLTKDYGYTF | TGTGCCACCAGCAGAGATACCTTGACAAAAGACTATGGCTACACCTTC
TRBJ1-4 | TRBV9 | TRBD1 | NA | CASSRQGNEKLFF | TGTGCCAGCAGCCGACAGGGTAATGAAAAACTGTTTTTT
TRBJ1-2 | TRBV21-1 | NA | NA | CASSKSQVVIYGYTF | TGTGCCAGCAGCAAAAGTCAGGTTGTCATCTATGGCTACACCTTC
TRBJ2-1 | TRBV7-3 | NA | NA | CASSALPRVEQFF | TGTGCCAGCAGCGCGCTCCCGCGAGTTGAGCAGTTCTTC
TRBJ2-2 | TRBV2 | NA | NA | CASSEEGTGELFF | TGTGCCAGCAGTGAAGAGGGGACCGGGGAGCTGTTTTTT
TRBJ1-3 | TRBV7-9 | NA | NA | CASSITGFSGNTIYF | TGTGCCAGCTCGATTACAGGGTTTTCTGGAAACACCATATATTTT
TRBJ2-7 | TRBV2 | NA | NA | CASSTASYEQYF | TGTGCCAGCTCGACAGCTTCCTACGAGCAGTACTTC
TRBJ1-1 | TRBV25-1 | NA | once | CASFGGGLNTEAFF | TGTGCCAGCTTCGGGGGGGGACTGAACACTGAAGCTTTCTTT
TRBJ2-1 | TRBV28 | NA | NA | CATTPGVGEQFF | TGTGCCACCACCCCGGGGGTCGGTGAGCAGTTCTTC
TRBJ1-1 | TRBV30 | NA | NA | CAWSFFMRDGGAFF | TGTGCCTGGAGTTTCTTTATGAGGGACGGGGGAGCTTTCTTT
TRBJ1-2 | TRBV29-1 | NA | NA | CSVAAIDYGYTF | TGCAGCGTCGCCGCTATAGACTATGGCTACACCTTC
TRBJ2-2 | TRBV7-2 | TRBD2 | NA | CASQGGTTGELFF | TGTGCCAGCCAGGGAGGGACTACCGGGGAGCTGTTTTTT
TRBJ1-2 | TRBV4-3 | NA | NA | CASSQAVLSNYGYTF | TGCGCCAGCAGCCAAGCTGTTTTGAGCAACTATGGCTACACCTTC
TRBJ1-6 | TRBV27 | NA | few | CASSNTGNNSPLHF | TGTGCCAGCAGTAATACAGGAAATAATTCACCCCTCCACTTT
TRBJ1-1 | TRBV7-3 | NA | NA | CASSLTGRVTEAFF | TGTGCCAGCAGCTTAACGGGCAGGGTCACTGAAGCTTTCTTT
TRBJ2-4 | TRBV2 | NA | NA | CASSEGRAKNIQYF | TGTGCCAGCAGTGAAGGGCGGGCCAAAAACATTCAGTACTTC
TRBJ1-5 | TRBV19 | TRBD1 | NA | CASSPGQGGSQHF | TGTGCCAGTAGTCCAGGACAGGGAGGGTCCCAGCATTTT
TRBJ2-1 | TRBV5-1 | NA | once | CATASGNDEQFF | TGCGCCACCGCGTCAGGGAATGATGAGCAGTTCTTC
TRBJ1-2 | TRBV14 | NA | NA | CASSQGSVSYGYTF | TGTGCCAGCAGCCAAGGTTCGGTATCCTATGGCTACACCTTC
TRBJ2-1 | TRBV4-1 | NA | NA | CASSQQDTYNEQFF | TGCGCCAGCAGCCAACAGGACACGTACAATGAGCAGTTCTTC
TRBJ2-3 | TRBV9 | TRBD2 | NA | CASSVGSGGADTQYF | TGTGCCAGCAGCGTAGGCAGCGGGGGGGCAGATACGCAGTATTTT
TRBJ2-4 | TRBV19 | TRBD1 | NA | CASSRGQGNIQYF | TGTGCCAGTAGTAGGGGACAGGGGAACATTCAGTACTTC
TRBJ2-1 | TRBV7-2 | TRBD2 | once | CASGTSYGNEQFF | TGTGCCAGCGGGACTAGCTATGGCAATGAGCAGTTCTTC
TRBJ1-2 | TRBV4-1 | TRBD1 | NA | CASSQGGDSYGYTF | TGCGCCAGCAGCCAAGGGGGGGACAGCTATGGCTACACCTTC
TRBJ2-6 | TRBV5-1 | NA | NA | CASSSTAGANVLTF | TGCGCCAGCAGCTCGACAGCCGGGGCCAACGTCCTGACTTTC
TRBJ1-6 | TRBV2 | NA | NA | CASRGAGLYSPLHF | TGTGCCAGCAGGGGGGCAGGGTTATATTCACCCCTCCACTTT
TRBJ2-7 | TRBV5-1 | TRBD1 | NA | CASSRDRATEQYF | TGCGCCAGCAGCCGGGACAGGGCTACGGAGCAGTACTTC
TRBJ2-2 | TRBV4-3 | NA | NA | CASSQASGTNTGELFF | TGCGCCAGCAGCCAGGCCTCAGGAACGAACACCGGGGAGCTGTTTTTT